This TCR beta chain derives from a study of T cells after yellow fever vaccination (dated by TCRdb to between 2018 and 2020). As for the study more broadly: The SMART-Seq v4 Ultra Low Input RNA kit was used to prepare libraries from fractions with low cell numbers. Two healthy male donors made up the cohort, one aged 18 to 29 years and the other aged 30 to 40 years. To follow T-cell clones before and after both primary and booster YFV17D yellow fever vaccination, bulk TCR alpha and beta repertoires underwent longitudinal sequencing. Blood samples were taken at several timepoints before and after primary and secondary immunization, and bulk PBMC replicates and cell subsets were isolated.

A note on this clonotype: Its target antigen remains unknown. No quality values exist for individual bases; no much larger clone is one base distant.

From the germline V gene, CDR1 is SGHAT and CDR2 is FQNNGV. The V and J ends are trimmed by 5 bases and 5 bases, leaving 22 bases between them. The CDR3 contains 17 residues, cysteine and phenylalanine counted. Only the CDR3 part of the read is kept: 51 bases, read in frame from the first base. This sample's treatment or condition label indicates: live attenuated yellow fever vaccine strain. At each blood-draw timepoint, two biological replicates of bulk PBMCs were obtained. A standard Ficoll-Paque protocol was used to isolate PBMCs from peripheral blood. RNA was extracted with TriZol from bulk PBMCs, CD4 and CD8 fractions, and dextramer-positive and dextramer-negative fractions. TCR cDNA was synthesized by 5'RACE template switching, which introduced a universal primer site and unique molecular identifiers. cDNA synthesis was primed from both the TCR alpha and TCR beta constant segments. Two PCR steps were used to amplify libraries, with sample barcodes and sequencing adapters being added in the second step. Libraries were sequenced on Illumina HiSeq 2500 (2x100 bp) or NovaSeq (2x150 bp). The authors' pipeline ran thus. MIGEC was used to demultiplex reads and collapse the reads into UMI consensus sequences, and MiXCR was used for V(D)J alignment. Using edgeR on replicate PBMC samples, clonotypes were called vaccine-responding if FDR was below 0.01 and the log2 fold change was above 5 up to day 15. Each bulk clonotype was labeled CD4 or CD8 based on which sequenced repertoire, CD4 or CD8, contained the clonotype at higher abundance. TCRdb applied fastp at Q25 and MiXCR to the public reads, then kept only in-frame beta chains. Identical CDR3 proteins give one entry, which carries the most common genes and DNA. TCRdb's processing, not the authors', yielded these V and J calls. The sample has some 560,000 distinct CDR3 sequences on record, 15% to 20% of them singletons. The top ten hold roughly an eighth of the sample.

Broad study findings and their caveats: The secondary T-cell response was weaker than the primary response but faster, peaking on day 5 instead of day 15. Most clones expanded after primary vaccination were re-detected after the booster (about 95% of CD4 and around 88% of CD8), suggesting broad memory maintenance. FACS-sorted repertoires could contain abundant contaminating clonotypes from the bulk population, so computational filtering was required. Because only a couple of donors were included in the study, the extent to which the findings can be generalized is limited. A small fraction of clonotypes showed up in both the CD4 and CD8 compartments, probably as a result of convergent recombination.

Sequenced material: PBMCs, taken 15 days after the yellow fever booster vaccination. The TCR originated in a man younger than 40 who received the YFV17D yellow fever vaccine. The rearrangement combines TRBV11-2 with TRBJ2-1; the D segment could be TRBD2, given 6 matching bases. The CDR3 here reads CASSPHRPGGLDNEQFF. The sequence in DNA is TGTGCCAGCAGCCCACATCGGCCCGGAGGGCTTGACAATGAGCAGTTCTTC.